This T cell receptor beta chain was sequenced for a study of shared clonotypes between healthy human individuals. Clones were sequenced by immunoSEQ multiplex PCR, and TCRdb holds only the in-frame ones, with some missing. This sample has around 2.1 million clones, with about 94% found just once. The CDR3 contains 15 residues. Trimming left V 6 bases short and J 5 bases short, with 19 bases between. The germline gives CDR1 SGHTA, CDR2 FQGNSA. The origin of this receptor is a man aged 18 to 29 in good health. This chain joins TRBV7-2 and TRBJ1-1, with unresolved D. The sequenced material came from naive CD4+ T cells sorted from blood. Subset reported: CD45RA+ positively selected. CDR3 sequence reads: CASRPRAPSGTEAFF. DNA for the CDR3: TGTGCCAGCAGGCCCCGGGCCCCGTCGGGGACTGAAGCTTTCTTT.